Each of the 10 T cell receptor beta chains below was sequenced from the same sample in a study of shared clonotypes between healthy human individuals. Assay used: immunoSEQ multiplex PCR; TCRdb lists only in-frame clones, some missing. The sample carries roughly 1,500,000 clones, approximately 98% recorded once. The sample consisted of naive CD4+ T cells sorted from blood. Subset here: CD45RA+ positively selected. These receptors originate from a man aged 25-45 years in good health.

V gene TRBV29-1 combines with J gene TRBJ2-6; D unresolved. The germline V and J ends were trimmed by 4 bases and 2 bases, with 12 bases remaining between them. Germline lookup yields CDR1 SQVTM and CDR2 ANQGSEA. The CDR3 totals 15 residues. The CDR3 region is CSVAQQLPGANVLTF. CDR3 nucleotides: TGCAGCGTTGCCCAACAGCTCCCTGGGGCCAACGTCCTGACTTTC.

J is TRBJ2-1 and V is TRBV7-9, with 13 bases that match TRBD2. Germline V gene data show CDR1 as SEHNR and CDR2 as FQNEAQ (reference sequence). V lost 1 base, J lost 5 bases, and 2 bases stayed unmatched. CDR3 length: 16 residues. The CDR3 region is CASSLVGTSGNNEQFF. The CDR3 DNA reads TGTGCCAGCAGCTTAGTTGGGACTAGCGGGAACAATGAGCAGTTCTTC.

The chain joins TRBV5-8 to TRBJ2-1; no clear D gene. Per the germline V gene, CDR1 is SGHTS and CDR2 is YDEGEE. V was trimmed by 4 bases and J by 2 bases, leaving 10 bases between them. The CDR3 has 14 amino acids. This CDR3 is CASSLGLTYNEQFF. CDR3 in DNA: TGTGCCAGCAGCCTTGGCCTTACCTACAATGAGCAGTTCTTC.

This clone showed up just once. V and J are TRBV9 and TRBJ2-3, with 7 bases fitting TRBD2. CDR1 is SGDLS, CDR2 YYNGEE, per germline. CDR3 length: 16 residues. Losses at the gene ends were 0 bases for V and 7 bases for J; bases not matched to a gene: 11. Here the CDR3 reads CASSVAAGEAWHTQYF. Written as DNA, the CDR3 is TGTGCCAGCAGCGTAGCCGCGGGAGAAGCGTGGCATACGCAGTATTTT. The complete variable domain, with remaining parts taken from reference TRBV9 and TRBJ2-3, reads DSGVTQTPKHLITATGQRVTLRCSPRSGDLSVYWYQQSLDQGLQFLIQYYNGEERAKGNILERFSAQQFPDLHSELNLSSLELGDSALYFCASSVAAGEAWHTQYFGPGTRLTVL.

The chain carries TRBV19 and TRBJ2-7, with 7 bases matching TRBD1. This CDR3 is built from 15 residues. CDR1 and CDR2 from the germline V gene are LNHDA and SQIVND (reference sequence). Trimming cost V 6 bases and J 3 bases; bases outside gene matches: 11. The CDR3 loop reads CASSRLLQGNYEQYF. As DNA, the CDR3 is TGTGCCAGTAGCCGACTACTACAGGGGAACTACGAGCAGTACTTC.

The DNA of the CDR3 is TGTGCCAGCAGTTATTATGGGGGAGACCTGTCCTACGAGCAGTACTTC. It translates to CASSYYGGDLSYEQYF. J is TRBJ2-7 and V is TRBV6-6, with D tentatively TRBD1 or TRBD2 (5 bases each). The V end lost 3 bases, the J end lost 1 base, and 16 bases lay between the germline ends. CDR3 length: 16 residues. CDR1 MNHNY and CDR2 SVGAGI come from the germline V gene (reference sequence).

This sequence joins TRBV5-4 and TRBJ2-1, with 11 positions matching TRBD2. Germline V gene data show CDR1 as SGHNT and CDR2 as YYREEE (reference sequence). The CDR3 totals 15 residues. V lost 1 base to trimming and J lost 10 bases; unmatched junction nucleotides: 7. CDR3 sequence: CASSLTSGRPQEQFF. For the CDR3, the DNA is TGTGCCAGCAGCTTGACTAGCGGGAGACCCCAGGAGCAGTTCTTC. The variable domain in full, with the rest retrieved from reference TRBV5-4 and TRBJ2-1, is ETGVTQSPTHLIKTRGQQVTLRCSSQSGHNTVSWYQQALGQGPQFIFQYYREEENGRGNFPPRFSGLQFPNYSSELNVNALELDDSALYLCASSLTSGRPQEQFFGPGTRLTVL.

The V gene is TRBV5-4, the J gene TRBJ2-7; D perhaps matches TRBD2 (5 bases). Germline loops: CDR1 SGHNT, CDR2 YYREEE (reference sequence). This CDR3 comprises 13 residues. V lost 3 bases and J 3 bases, leaving 10 bases between the germline ends. The CDR3 is CASSSGSGYEQYF. In nucleotides, the CDR3 is TGTGCCAGCAGCTCAGGAAGCGGCTACGAGCAGTACTTC.

V usage is TRBV7-9 and J usage is TRBJ1-1; D is unclear. This CDR3 region has 15 residues. V gave up 3 bases and J gave up 0 bases, with 11 bases separating them. Per germline, CDR1 SEHNR and CDR2 FQNEAQ (reference sequence). The CDR3 reads CASSFAGGLNTEAFF. The DNA for the CDR3 is TGTGCCAGCAGCTTCGCGGGAGGGCTGAACACTGAAGCTTTCTTT.

The chain combines TRBV9 with TRBJ2-7; TRBD2 matches 8 bases. V trimming: 1 base; J trimming: 6 bases; junction bases outside the gene matches: 9. CDR3 length equals 15 residues. Germline V gene sequence: CDR1 SGDLS, CDR2 YYNGEE. CDR3 DNA: TGTGCCAGCAGCGTATCCCTAGCGGGCCTCGGCGAGCAGTACTTC. Translated, it gives CASSVSLAGLGEQYF.